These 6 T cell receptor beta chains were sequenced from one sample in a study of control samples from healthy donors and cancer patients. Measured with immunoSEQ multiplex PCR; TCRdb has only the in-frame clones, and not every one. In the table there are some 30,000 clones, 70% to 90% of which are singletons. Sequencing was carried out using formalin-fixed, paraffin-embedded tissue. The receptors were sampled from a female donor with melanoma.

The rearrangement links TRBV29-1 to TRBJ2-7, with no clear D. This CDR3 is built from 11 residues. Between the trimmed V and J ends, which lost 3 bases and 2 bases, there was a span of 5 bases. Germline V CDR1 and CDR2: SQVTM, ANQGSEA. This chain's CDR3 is CSVDEAYEQYF. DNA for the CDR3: TGCAGCGTTGATGAGGCCTACGAGCAGTACTTC.

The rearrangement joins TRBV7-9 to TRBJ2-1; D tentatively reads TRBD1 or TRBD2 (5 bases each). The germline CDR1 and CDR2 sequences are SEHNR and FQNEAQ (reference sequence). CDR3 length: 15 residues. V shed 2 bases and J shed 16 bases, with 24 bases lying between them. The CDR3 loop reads CASSLFLREGITTFF. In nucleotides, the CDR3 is TGTGCCAGCAGCTTATTCTTACGAGAGGGGATTACCACTTTCTTC.

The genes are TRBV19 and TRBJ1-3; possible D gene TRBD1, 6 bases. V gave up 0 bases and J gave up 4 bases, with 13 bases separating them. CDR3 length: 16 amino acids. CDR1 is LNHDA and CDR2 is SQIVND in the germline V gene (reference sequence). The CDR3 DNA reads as TGTGCCAGTAGTATAGATTACAGGGTTGTCGGAAACACCATATATTTT. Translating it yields CASSIDYRVVGNTIYF.

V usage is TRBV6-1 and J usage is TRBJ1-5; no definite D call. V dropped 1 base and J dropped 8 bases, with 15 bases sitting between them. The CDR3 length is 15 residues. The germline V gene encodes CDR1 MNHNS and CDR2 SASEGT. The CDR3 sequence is CASSEGPPGREPQHF. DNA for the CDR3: TGTGCCAGCAGTGAAGGACCCCCGGGGAGGGAGCCCCAGCATTTT.

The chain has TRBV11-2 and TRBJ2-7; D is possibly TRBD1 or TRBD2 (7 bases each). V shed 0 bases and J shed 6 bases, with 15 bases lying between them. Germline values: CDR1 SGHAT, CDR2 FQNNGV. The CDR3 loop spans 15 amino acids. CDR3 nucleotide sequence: TGTGCCAGCAGCTTAGATCAGGGGGGGGGATCCGAGCAGTACTTC. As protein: CASSLDQGGGSEQYF. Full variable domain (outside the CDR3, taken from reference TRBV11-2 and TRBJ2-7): EAGVAQSPRYKIIEKRQSVAFWCNPISGHATLYWYQQILGQGPKLLIQFQNNGVVDDSQLPKDRFSAERLKGVDSTLKIQPAKLEDSAVYLCASSLDQGGGSEQYFGPGTRLTVT.

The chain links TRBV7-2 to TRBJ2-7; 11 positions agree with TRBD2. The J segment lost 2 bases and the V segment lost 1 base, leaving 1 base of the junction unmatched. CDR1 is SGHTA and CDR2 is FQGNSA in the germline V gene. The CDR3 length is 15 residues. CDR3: CASSLDSGRAYEQYF. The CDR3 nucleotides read TGTGCCAGCAGCTTAGATAGCGGGAGGGCCTACGAGCAGTACTTC.